These 6 T cell receptor beta chains were all obtained from the same sample, sequenced in a study of CD8 T cells in ankylosing spondylitis. TCRdb used MiXCR to reprocess the 5' RACE reads, holding one entry per CDR3 protein. The data contain around 320,000 distinct CDR3 sequences, 20% to 25% of them singletons. The sample taken for sequencing was blood, either unsorted or a sorted T cell fraction (not recorded which). Receptors originate from a female donor with ankylosing spondylitis or in good health (not recorded which).

This clonotype showed up just a few times. This rearrangement joins TRBV28 to TRBJ2-3, with TRBD2 matching 7 bases. V shed 3 bases and J 6 bases; nucleotides not matched to a gene: 9. The CDR3 totals 15 residues. CDR1 and CDR2 from the germline V gene are MDHEN and SYDVKM. CDR3 amino acids: CASSFPSGTGDTQYF. The CDR3 DNA reads TGTGCCAGCAGTTTCCCTAGCGGAACGGGGGATACGCAGTATTTT.

Ten or more counts support this clonotype. The rearrangement links TRBV10-3 to TRBJ1-2, with D perhaps matching TRBD1 (5 bases). CDR1 is ENHRY, CDR2 SYGVKD, per germline. This CDR3 contains 14 residues. V was pared by 6 bases and J by 2 bases, with 13 bases between. The CDR3, as DNA: TGTGCCATCAGCCGGGGACCCACCAACTATGGCTACACCTTC. It specifies CAISRGPTNYGYTF.

In its sample, this clonotype was seen a few times. CDR3 coding DNA: TGTGCCAGCAGCCCCGGCCGGGGGAGAACTGAAGCTTTCTTT. As protein: CASSPGRGRTEAFF. This chain connects TRBV5-6 to TRBJ1-1, with D possibly TRBD1 on 5 matching bases. Trimming stripped 4 bases from V and 5 bases from J, with 15 bases between. This CDR3 has 14 amino acids. Germline CDR1 SGHDT, CDR2 YYEEEE.

In this sample, this clonotype turned up a few times. The rearrangement joins TRBV6-1 to TRBJ2-1; D call uncertain. Between the trimmed V and J ends, which lost 6 bases and 0 bases, there was a span of 12 bases. CDR1 is MNHNS and CDR2 is SASEGT in the germline V gene. The CDR3 is 15 amino acids. CDR3 nucleotide sequence: TGTGCCAGCAGGCAAGGTCTTAGCTCCTACAATGAGCAGTTCTTC. This sequence encodes CASRQGLSSYNEQFF.

This clonotype has ten or more counts. The rearrangement joins TRBV12-3 or TRBV12-4 to TRBJ2-7, with 7 bases fitting TRBD2. The trim removed 5 bases at V and 3 bases at J, leaving 10 bases unmatched. The CDR3 is 15 residues long. CDR3 DNA sequence: TGTGCCAGCAGTCCCCCTGGACTAGTCGGCTACGAGCAGTACTTC. Protein: CASSPPGLVGYEQYF.

This clonotype came up a few times. The rearrangement joins TRBV28 to TRBJ1-1, with TRBD1 as a possible D gene (6 bases). Germline assignment: CDR1 MDHEN and CDR2 SYDVKM. Trimming shortened V by 6 bases and J by 1 base, and 9 bases separated the two germline ends. This CDR3 spans 13 amino acids. For the CDR3, the DNA is TGTGCCAGCAGAGAGACAGGGAACACTGAAGCTTTCTTT. Translating gives CASRETGNTEAFF.